The entry below describes one T cell receptor (beta chain). V was clipped by 2 bases and J by 3 bases, with 11 bases between them. Per germline, CDR1 GTSNPN and CDR2 SVGIG (reference sequence). The CDR3 is 13 residues long. The data were taken from a study of blood T cell repertoires in COVID-19. Produced via immunoSEQ multiplex PCR; TCRdb's table is partial and in-frame only. Among 88,000 or so clones listed, over 80% were seen once. The chain combines TRBV30 with TRBJ2-7; D possibly corresponds to TRBD2 (6 bases). What was sequenced was peripheral blood. The TCR originated in a human donor in a cohort sampled during active COVID-19. The CDR3 loop is CAWSPGGYYEQYF. The CDR3 nucleotides are TGTGCCTGGAGTCCCGGGGGATACTACGAGCAGTACTTC.